The rows below give T cell receptor beta chains drawn from one sample of a study of type 1 and type 2 diabetes patients. In TCRdb, the multiplex PCR reads were re-called with MiXCR into one record per CDR3 protein. The sample holds 270,000 or so distinct CDR3 sequences, approximately 50% seen once. The sequenced sample was peripheral blood mononuclear cells (PBMCs). The receptor source for this set is a man younger than 35 with type 2 diabetes. Each CDR3 is given with its conserved first and last residue. A D gene is named only where the DNA matches it firmly. Rows give clone size only sometimes, using once, few, many, or a class for an expanded clone.

>NA|TRBV19|NA|TRBJ1-1|14
CASSFPGLNTEAFF
TGTGCCAGTAGTTTTCCTGGCCTGAACACTGAAGCTTTCTTT
>NA|TRBV7-2|few|TRBJ2-5|12
CASNREGETQYF
TGTGCCAGCAACCGAGAGGGGGAGACCCAGTACTTC
>NA|TRBV5-1|NA|TRBJ1-2|14
CASRSTGTNYGYTF
TGCGCCAGCAGGAGCACAGGGACGAACTATGGCTACACCTTC
>TRBD2|TRBV29-1|NA|TRBJ2-7|14
CSVAGTSGSREQYF
TGCAGCGTGGCCGGGACTAGCGGGAGTCGCGAGCAGTACTTC
>NA|TRBV20-1|NA|TRBJ2-2|14
CSASRPENTGELFF
TGCAGTGCATCCCGCCCAGAGAACACCGGGGAGCTGTTTTTT
>NA|TRBV6-5|NA|TRBJ1-5|14
CASSYDGANQPQHF
TGTGCCAGCAGTTACGACGGGGCTAATCAGCCCCAGCATTTT
>NA|TRBV9|NA|TRBJ2-1|15
CASNSDPLPSDEQFF
TGTGCCAGCAACTCGGACCCCCTCCCCAGCGATGAGCAGTTCTTC
>NA|TRBV5-1|NA|TRBJ1-1|15
CASSLALGVNTEAFF
TGCGCCAGCAGCTTGGCACTGGGGGTGAACACTGAAGCTTTCTTT
>TRBD1|TRBV6-1|NA|TRBJ2-5|13
CASSGQGEETQYF
TGTGCCAGCAGTGGACAGGGGGAAGAGACCCAGTACTTC
>NA|TRBV7-3|once|TRBJ1-2|16
CASSLTPIEEGRGYTF
TGTGCCAGCAGCTTAACCCCCATAGAAGAGGGTCGCGGCTACACCTTC
>NA|TRBV5-5|NA|TRBJ2-7|12
CASSWDGYEQYF
TGTGCCAGCAGCTGGGACGGATACGAGCAGTACTTC
>TRBD2|TRBV19|NA|TRBJ2-7|15
CASSIGGSGTYEQYF
TGTGCCAGTAGTATCGGTGGTAGCGGGACCTACGAGCAGTACTTC
>TRBD1|TRBV19|NA|TRBJ1-1|17
CASTRGGQGGMNTEAFF
TGTGCCAGTACCCGAGGCGGACAGGGAGGAATGAACACTGAAGCTTTCTTT
>NA|TRBV29-1|few|TRBJ1-1|17
CSVPRDGAGFVGTEAFF
TGCAGCGTACCCAGGGACGGAGCGGGCTTCGTGGGCACTGAAGCTTTCTTT
>NA|TRBV12-3/TRBV12-4|NA|TRBJ2-2|17
CASSFWAGRSNTGELFF
TGTGCCAGCAGTTTCTGGGCAGGTCGATCGAACACCGGGGAGCTGTTTTTT
>TRBD1|TRBV19|NA|TRBJ1-2|17
CASSFPSQGAVTYGYTF
TGTGCCAGTAGTTTCCCCAGCCAGGGGGCCGTTACCTATGGCTACACCTTC
>TRBD1|TRBV20-1|NA|TRBJ1-4|15
CSARPVTGRNEKLFF
TGCAGTGCGCGCCCCGTGACAGGGCGTAATGAAAAACTGTTTTTT
>NA|TRBV10-3|many|TRBJ1-2|14
CAISESGVNYGYTF
TGTGCCATCAGTGAGTCGGGGGTTAACTATGGCTACACCTTC
>NA|TRBV28|once|TRBJ2-7|13
CASSPGVDYEQYF
TGTGCCAGCAGCCCGGGAGTGGACTACGAGCAGTACTTC
>NA|TRBV25-1|many|TRBJ2-2|16
CASSELAPSNTGELFF
TGTGCCAGCAGTGAATTGGCCCCTTCGAACACCGGGGAGCTGTTTTTT
>TRBD2|TRBV7-3|NA|TRBJ2-1|16
CASSLLGLAVYNEQFF
TGTGCCAGCAGCCTCCTCGGGCTAGCGGTTTACAATGAGCAGTTCTTC
>NA|TRBV10-2|few|TRBJ2-2|15
CASRVRVGDAGELFF
TGCGCCAGCAGGGTAAGGGTAGGAGACGCCGGGGAGCTGTTTTTT
>TRBD2|TRBV7-3|NA|TRBJ2-5|15
CASSFLAGGAGTQYF
TGTGCCAGCAGCTTCTTAGCGGGAGGAGCGGGGACCCAGTACTTC
>NA|TRBV9|NA|TRBJ1-6|13
CASSSWTQPPLHF
TGTGCCAGCAGCTCCTGGACACAACCACCCCTCCACTTT
>NA|TRBV13|NA|TRBJ1-1|16
CASSLDPGWARTEAFF
TGTGCCAGCAGCCTAGACCCCGGGTGGGCGAGGACTGAAGCTTTCTTT
>NA|TRBV29-1|NA|TRBJ2-2|12
CSVAGNTGELFF
TGCAGCGTTGCAGGGAACACCGGGGAGCTGTTTTTT
>TRBD2|TRBV20-1|few|TRBJ2-5|16
CSAAKGTLAAKETQYF
TGCAGTGCGGCTAAAGGGACACTAGCGGCGAAAGAGACCCAGTACTTC
>TRBD1|TRBV7-2|NA|TRBJ1-6|14
CASSSLNRGAPLHF
TGTGCCAGCAGCTCTCTGAACAGGGGGGCACCCCTCCACTTT
>NA|TRBV19|NA|TRBJ2-5|13
CASSEDFQETQYF
TGTGCCAGTAGTGAGGACTTCCAAGAGACCCAGTACTTC
>TRBD2|TRBV14|NA|TRBJ2-7|15
CASSQTSGRAYEQYF
TGTGCCAGCAGCCAAACTAGCGGGAGGGCCTACGAGCAGTACTTC
>NA|TRBV20-1|few|TRBJ1-1|12
CSVHASNTEAFF
TGCAGTGTTCATGCCTCAAACACTGAAGCTTTCTTT
>NA|TRBV2|few|TRBJ2-3|15
CASSELASGTDTQYF
TGTGCCAGCAGTGAATTGGCTAGCGGCACAGATACGCAGTATTTT
>NA|TRBV5-1|once|TRBJ2-5|14
CASKLGTVEETQYF
TGCGCCAGCAAGTTGGGAACGGTTGAAGAGACCCAGTACTTC
>NA|TRBV13|NA|TRBJ1-4|15
CASSFSQMSDEKLFF
TGTGCCAGCAGCTTCAGCCAGATGAGTGATGAAAAACTGTTTTTT
>NA|TRBV11-3|NA|TRBJ2-1|14
CASSSPTSPHEQFF
TGTGCCAGCAGCTCCCCGACTAGTCCCCATGAGCAGTTCTTC
>TRBD2|TRBV20-1|NA|TRBJ2-5|14
CSVRGGEGGETQYF
TGCAGTGTCCGGGGGGGAGAGGGAGGAGAGACCCAGTACTTC
>TRBD2|TRBV7-2|NA|TRBJ2-3|15
CASSNSGREADTQYF
TGTGCCAGCAGCAATAGCGGGAGGGAGGCAGATACGCAGTATTTT
>TRBD1|TRBV2|NA|TRBJ2-5|15
CASSDGDRIKETQYF
TGTGCCAGCAGTGACGGGGACAGGATTAAAGAGACCCAGTACTTC
>NA|TRBV30|few|TRBJ1-5|13
CAWSAGKNQPQHF
TGTGCCTGGAGTGCAGGAAAAAATCAGCCCCAGCATTTT
>NA|TRBV2|many|TRBJ2-7|13
CASSGYSLDEQYF
TGTGCCAGCTCCGGCTACTCCTTGGACGAGCAGTACTTC
>TRBD2|TRBV9|NA|TRBJ2-1|15
CASSQGLAPLDEQFF
TGTGCCAGCAGCCAGGGACTAGCCCCCTTGGATGAGCAGTTCTTC
>NA|TRBV19|NA|TRBJ1-5|15
CASRPGHLSNQPQHF
TGTGCCAGCCGTCCGGGACACCTTAGCAATCAGCCCCAGCATTTT
>NA|TRBV7-2|many|TRBJ2-5|18
CASSPSMSLGDRRETQYF
TGTGCCAGCAGCCCTAGCATGTCGCTGGGGGACCGCCGTGAGACCCAGTACTTC
>TRBD2|TRBV20-1|NA|TRBJ2-7|15
CSARSIGRGSYEQHF
TGCAGTGCCCGGAGTATTGGGCGGGGGTCCTACGAGCAGCACTTC
>TRBD1|TRBV9|NA|TRBJ2-5|15
CASSVGTGLKETQYF
TGTGCCAGCAGCGTAGGGACAGGGTTAAAAGAGACCCAGTACTTC
>NA|TRBV2|many|TRBJ1-6|12
CASRGGIPPLHF
TGTGCCAGCAGAGGGGGAATACCACCCCTCCACTTT
>TRBD1|TRBV30|NA|TRBJ2-4|16
CAWSASGQGRWHIQYF
TGTGCCTGGAGTGCCTCAGGACAGGGGAGGTGGCACATTCAGTACTTC